The entry below gives a single T cell receptor (beta chain) sequence along with its context. No antigen is known for it. A junction boundary mismatches the germline segment, possibly from a read error. The CDR3 length is 16 residues. Germline assignment: CDR1 SGHAT and CDR2 FQNNGV. The authors incorporated unique molecular identifiers into the TCR beta cDNA libraries. Starting from roughly 1 to 10 million T cells, the study yielded 460,000 or so cDNA molecules. TCRdb independently ran MiXCR on the PCR reads; one entry per CDR3 protein. The sample records roughly 800,000 distinct CDR3 sequences, 53% being singletons. The sample belongs to a study of post-analysis software for immune sequencing data. About the study: The study covered relapsing-remitting, secondary progressive and progressive-relapsing courses of multiple sclerosis. Findings of the study overall: Controls' normalized Chao1 diversity significantly exceeded that of multiple sclerosis patients. TRBV5-6, TRBV5-1 and TRBV20-1 were among four or five TRBV segments more frequent in patients than controls. Samples sharing a preparation batch grouped tightly together when assessed by F measure.

Input material: blood. This chain links TRBV11-2 with TRBJ2-4; the D gene is possibly TRBD1 (6 bases). The DNA end lines up better with TRBJ2-7; the J call may be wrong. This receptor was taken from a girl aged 10 to 17 with multiple sclerosis. The CDR3: CAGSSPWGTLSDEQYF. The DNA of the CDR3 is TGTGCCGGCAGCTCACCCTGGGGGACACTCTCGGACGAGCAGTACTTC.